This TCR beta chain was identified in a study of T-cell memory formation after mild COVID-19 (dated by TCRdb to the early 2020s). Background for the entire study: TCR sequence clusters from the two donors were largely donor specific. Longitudinal TCRalpha and TCRbeta repertoire sequencing tracked T-cell clones expanding and contracting after mild COVID-19 in two donors. Two young, previously healthy adult volunteers made up the cohort, one male and one female. The study at large found these results: The detection of some responding clones in pre-infection memory suggests that pre-existing cross-reactive memory T cells joined the SARS-CoV-2 response. Contracting CD4+ clones were located mainly in the CM and EM memory subsets, whereas CD8+ clones were found to be enriched in EMRA. The study covered only two mild cases, and larger cohorts including severe cases with pre-infection samples were considered necessary. SARS-CoV-2 specificity was not confirmed for the second-wave clones peaking on day 37. Balanced CD4/CD8 phenotypes were observed for clones contracting from day 15 to 85, whereas a bias towards CD4+ was observed for a second wave of clones expanding from day 15 to 37.

In regard to this clonotype: No cognate antigen has been identified for it. The input lacks base qualities; no much larger clone sits a single base away.

The sequencer listed for this sample is Illumina NovaSeq 6000. Using 5'RACE with constant-segment primers, TCRalpha and TCRbeta cDNA libraries were constructed, with sample barcodes and unique molecular identifiers added in the process. RNA was extracted from every sample with Trizol reagent. Amplification of the libraries took two PCR steps, and the second step added a second sample barcode plus Illumina TruSeq adapters. Sequencing of libraries was performed on an Illumina NovaSeq with 2 x 150 bp paired-end reads. Under the source paper's analysis protocol: Reads were demultiplexed and collapsed into UMI-guided consensus sequences with migec v1.2.7. Using mixcr v2.1.11, UMI consensuses were aligned to TRA and TRB V and J templates and then assembled into clonotypes. Expanded or contracted clonotypes were those called significant by both edgeR and NoisET, with noise models trained on biological replicates. For edgeR calls, the cutoffs were a false discovery rate-adjusted p below 0.01 and a log2 fold-change threshold of 1. As an exploratory analysis of dynamics, max-normalized trajectories of the 1000 most abundant clonotypes were examined by PCA with hierarchical clustering. Separately sequenced CD4+ and CD8+ repertoires were used to assign a CD4 or CD8 phenotype to each responding clone. TCRdb reworked the public reads: Q25 trimming with fastp, MiXCR clone assembly, productive beta chains retained. Duplicate CDR3 protein sequences are folded into a single record with the most common DNA and genes. The V and J calls, along with clone size, are taken from TCRdb and not from the paper's own processing. The sample yields roughly 280,000 distinct CDR3 sequences; around 15% were counted once. Jointly, the top ten make up around 23% of the sample.

Trimmed from V: 0 bases; trimmed from J: 5 bases; junction bases lacking a gene match: 1. The CDR3 measures 14 amino acids from cysteine to phenylalanine. Only CDR3 DNA remains: 42 bases, in frame from the first base. CDR1 SGHTS and CDR2 YDEGEE are derived from the germline V gene. PBMCs were isolated by Ficoll-Paque density gradient centrifugation. This receptor was identified in a man between 18 and 35 years old who had mild COVID-19 (a few samples of this study predate the infection). The sample titles of this study are shuffled in the database, so cell type and time point are left out; the donor was told from shared clones. The chain was built from TRBV5-8 and TRBJ1-5; the junction holds 8 bases that match TRBD1. The specimen was PBMCs or a T cell subset sorted from them (not recorded which). The DNA reads as follows: TGTGCCAGCAGCTTGGGGACAGGGCATCAGCCCCAGCATTTT. Its product reads: CASSLGTGHQPQHF. With all but the CDR3 taken from the reference TRBV5-8 and TRBJ1-5 genes, the full variable domain is: EAGVTQSPTHLIKTRGQQATLRCSPISGHTSVYWYQQALGLGLQFLLWYDEGEERNRGNFPPRFSGRQFPNYSSELNVNALELEDSALYLCASSLGTGHQPQHFGDGTRLSIL.